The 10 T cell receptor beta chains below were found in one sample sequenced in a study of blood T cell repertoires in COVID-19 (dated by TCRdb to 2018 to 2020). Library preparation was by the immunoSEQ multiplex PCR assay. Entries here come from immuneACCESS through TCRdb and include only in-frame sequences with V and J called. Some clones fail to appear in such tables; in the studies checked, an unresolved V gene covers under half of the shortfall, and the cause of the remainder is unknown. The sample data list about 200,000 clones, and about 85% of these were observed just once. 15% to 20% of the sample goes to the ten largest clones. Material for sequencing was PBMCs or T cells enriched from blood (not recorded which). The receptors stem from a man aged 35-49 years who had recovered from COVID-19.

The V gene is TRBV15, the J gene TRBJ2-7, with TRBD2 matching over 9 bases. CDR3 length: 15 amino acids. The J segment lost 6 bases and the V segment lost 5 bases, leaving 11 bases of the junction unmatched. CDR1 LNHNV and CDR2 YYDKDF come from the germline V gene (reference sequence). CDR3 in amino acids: CATSFPGTSLVEQYF. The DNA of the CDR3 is TGTGCCACCAGCTTCCCCGGGACTAGCTTGGTCGAGCAGTACTTC.

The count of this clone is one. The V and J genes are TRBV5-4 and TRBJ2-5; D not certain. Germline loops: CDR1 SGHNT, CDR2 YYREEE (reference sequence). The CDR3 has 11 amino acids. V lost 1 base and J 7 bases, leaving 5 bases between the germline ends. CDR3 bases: TGTGCCAGCAGCTTGTCGGGGACCCAGTACTTC. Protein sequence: CASSLSGTQYF.

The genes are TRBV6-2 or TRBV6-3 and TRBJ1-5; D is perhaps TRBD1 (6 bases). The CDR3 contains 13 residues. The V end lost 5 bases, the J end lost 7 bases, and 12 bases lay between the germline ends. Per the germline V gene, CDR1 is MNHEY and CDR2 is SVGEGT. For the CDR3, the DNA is TGTGCCAGCAGTGACGACAGGTTCCAGCCCCAGCATTTT. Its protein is CASSDDRFQPQHF.

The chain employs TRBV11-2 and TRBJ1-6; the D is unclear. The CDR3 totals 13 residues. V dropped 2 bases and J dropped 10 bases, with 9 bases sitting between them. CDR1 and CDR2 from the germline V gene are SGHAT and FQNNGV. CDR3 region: CASSLMQASPLHF. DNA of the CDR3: TGTGCCAGCAGCTTAATGCAGGCCTCACCCCTCCACTTT.

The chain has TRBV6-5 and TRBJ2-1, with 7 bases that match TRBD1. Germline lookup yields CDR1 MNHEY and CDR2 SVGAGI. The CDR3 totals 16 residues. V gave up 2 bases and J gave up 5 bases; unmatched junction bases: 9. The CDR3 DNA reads TGTGCCAGCAGTTACGAATTGGGACAGTCAAACAATGAGCAGTTCTTC. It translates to CASSYELGQSNNEQFF.

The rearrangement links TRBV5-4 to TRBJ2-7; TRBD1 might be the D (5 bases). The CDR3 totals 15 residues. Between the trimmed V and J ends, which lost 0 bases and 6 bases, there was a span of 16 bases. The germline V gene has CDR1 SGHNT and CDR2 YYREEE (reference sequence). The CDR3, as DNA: TGTGCCAGCAGCTTGGAGGTCACAGGCGTCGGCGAGCAGTACTTC. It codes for CASSLEVTGVGEQYF.

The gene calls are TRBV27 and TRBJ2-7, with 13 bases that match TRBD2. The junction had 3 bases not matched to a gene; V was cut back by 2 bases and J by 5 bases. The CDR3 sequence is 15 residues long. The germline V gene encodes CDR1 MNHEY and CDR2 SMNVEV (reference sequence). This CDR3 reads CASSLGLAGAHEQYF. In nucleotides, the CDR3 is TGTGCCAGCAGTTTAGGACTAGCGGGAGCCCACGAGCAGTACTTC.

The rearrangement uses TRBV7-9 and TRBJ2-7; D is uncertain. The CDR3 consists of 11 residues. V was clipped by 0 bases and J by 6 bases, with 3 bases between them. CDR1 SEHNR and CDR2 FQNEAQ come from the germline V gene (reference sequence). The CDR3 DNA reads TGTGCCAGCAGCTTAGCCTTCGAGCAGTACTTC. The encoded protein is CASSLAFEQYF.

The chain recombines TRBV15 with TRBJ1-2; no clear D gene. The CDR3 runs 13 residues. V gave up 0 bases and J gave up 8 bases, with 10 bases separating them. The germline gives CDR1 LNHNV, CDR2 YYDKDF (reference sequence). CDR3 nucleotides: TGTGCCACCAGCAGAGATTATAAGGAGGGCTACACCTTC. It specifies CATSRDYKEGYTF.

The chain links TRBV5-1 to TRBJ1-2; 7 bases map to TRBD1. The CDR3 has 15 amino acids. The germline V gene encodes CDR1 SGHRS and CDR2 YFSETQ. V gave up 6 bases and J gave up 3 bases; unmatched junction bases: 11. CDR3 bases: TGCGCCAGCAATCCGGTCGGGACAGAACACTATGGCTACACCTTC. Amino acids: CASNPVGTEHYGYTF. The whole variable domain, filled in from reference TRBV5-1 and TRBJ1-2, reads KAGVTQTPRYLIKTRGQQVTLSCSPISGHRSVSWYQQTPGQGLQFLFEYFSETQRNKGNFPGRFSGRQFSNSRSEMNVSTLELGDSALYLCASNPVGTEHYGYTFGSGTRLTVV.